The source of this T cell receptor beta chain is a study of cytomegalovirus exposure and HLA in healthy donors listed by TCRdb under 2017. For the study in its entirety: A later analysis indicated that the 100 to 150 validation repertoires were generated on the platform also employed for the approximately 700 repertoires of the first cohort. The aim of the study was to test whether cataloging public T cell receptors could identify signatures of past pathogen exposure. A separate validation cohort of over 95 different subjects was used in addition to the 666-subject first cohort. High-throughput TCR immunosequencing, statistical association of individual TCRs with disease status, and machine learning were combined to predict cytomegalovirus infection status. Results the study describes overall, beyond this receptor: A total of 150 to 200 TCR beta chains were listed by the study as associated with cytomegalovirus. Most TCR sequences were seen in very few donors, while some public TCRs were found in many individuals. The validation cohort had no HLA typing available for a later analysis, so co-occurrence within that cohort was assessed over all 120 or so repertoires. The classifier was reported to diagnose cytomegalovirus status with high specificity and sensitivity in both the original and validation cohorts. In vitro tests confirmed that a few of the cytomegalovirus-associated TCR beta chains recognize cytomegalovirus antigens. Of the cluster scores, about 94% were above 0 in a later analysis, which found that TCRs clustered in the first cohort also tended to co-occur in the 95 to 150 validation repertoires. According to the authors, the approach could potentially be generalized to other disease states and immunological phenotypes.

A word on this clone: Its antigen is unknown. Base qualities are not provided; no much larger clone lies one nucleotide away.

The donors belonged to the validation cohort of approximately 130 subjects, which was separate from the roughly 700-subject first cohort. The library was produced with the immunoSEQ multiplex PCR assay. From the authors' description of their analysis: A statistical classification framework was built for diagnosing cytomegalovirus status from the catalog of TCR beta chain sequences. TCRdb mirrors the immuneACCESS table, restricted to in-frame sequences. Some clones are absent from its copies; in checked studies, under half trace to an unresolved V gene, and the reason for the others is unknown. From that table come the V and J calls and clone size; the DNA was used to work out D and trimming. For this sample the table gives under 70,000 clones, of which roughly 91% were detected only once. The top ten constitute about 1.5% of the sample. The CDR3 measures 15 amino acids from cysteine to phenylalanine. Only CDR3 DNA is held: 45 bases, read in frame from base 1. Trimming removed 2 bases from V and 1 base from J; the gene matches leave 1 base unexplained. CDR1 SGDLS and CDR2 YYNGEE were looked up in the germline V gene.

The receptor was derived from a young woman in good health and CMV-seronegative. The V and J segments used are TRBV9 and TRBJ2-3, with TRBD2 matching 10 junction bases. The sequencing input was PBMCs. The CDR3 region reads CASSVSGGRTDTQYF. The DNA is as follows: TGTGCCAGCAGCGTTAGCGGGGGGCGCACAGATACGCAGTATTTT.